The 25 T cell receptor beta chains below come from one sample, sequenced in a study of T-cell reconstitution after alpha-beta-depleted transplantation in children. Library preparation (for TCRbeta) was performed with unique molecular identifiers. TCRdb called the PCR reads again in MiXCR, with one record for every CDR3 protein. Of around 240,000 distinct CDR3 sequences in the sample, under 9.5% were seen once. Sequenced here: PBMCs, mostly from graft donor cells, sampled 180 days after TCRalphabeta/CD19-depleted stem cell transplant. These receptors originate from a male patient younger than 18 who had a stem cell transplant for acute lymphoblastic leukemia, so the T cells may come from the graft donor.

This clonotype was detected a few times. The chain joins TRBV6-1 to TRBJ2-7; no definite D call. The CDR3 runs to 14 residues. V gave up 5 bases and J gave up 7 bases, with 18 bases separating them. Germline loops: CDR1 MNHNS, CDR2 SASEGT. The CDR3 DNA follows: TGTGCCAGCAGTCCCATGGCCAGGCTGGGGGAGCAGTACTTC. It translates to CASSPMARLGEQYF.

This clonotype was counted at least ten times. The chain uses TRBV20-1 and TRBJ2-1; 7 positions agree with TRBD2. Unmatched junction bases numbered 5, after V lost 3 bases and J lost 0 bases. The CDR3 consists of 15 residues. The germline CDR1 and CDR2 sequences are DFQATT and SNEGSKA (reference sequence). The chain's CDR3 is CSARKRGGSYNEQFF. Here the CDR3 DNA reads TGCAGTGCTAGGAAGCGGGGAGGCTCCTACAATGAGCAGTTCTTC.

This clonotype came up a few times. The J gene is TRBJ2-6, the V gene TRBV4-1; no clear D gene. The CDR3 runs to 16 residues. Germline V gives CDR1 MGHRA, CDR2 YSYEKL. Trimming removed 2 bases at V and 0 bases at J, with 8 bases between. The CDR3 DNA follows: TGCGCCAGCAGCCAACTAGGGTTCTCTGGGGCCAACGTCCTGACTTTC. It is translated as CASSQLGFSGANVLTF.

This clonotype was seen ten or more times. CDR3 coding DNA: TGTGCCAGCAGCTTAGCCTTGGGTTCCCCGGCTTCACCCCTCCACTTT. Amino acid sequence: CASSLALGSPASPLHF. The V gene is TRBV7-2, the J gene TRBJ1-6; D uncertain. The CDR3 covers 16 residues. The V gene's germline CDR1 is SGHTA and CDR2 FQGNSA. V was pared by 0 bases and J by 9 bases, with 15 bases between.

In this sample, this clonotype turned up many times. The rearrangement uses TRBV19 and TRBJ2-7; D perhaps matches TRBD1 (6 bases). The CDR3 is 14 residues long. The V and J ends lost 3 bases and 5 bases respectively, with 14 bases between them. Per the germline V gene, CDR1 is LNHDA and CDR2 is SQIVND (reference sequence). Here the CDR3 DNA reads TGTGCCAGTAGTATCGCTGGGGGCTACGACGAGCAGTACTTC. It codes for CASSIAGGYDEQYF.

This clonotype appeared many times. The J gene is TRBJ2-5, the V gene TRBV28; TRBD2 aligns across 7 bases. Per germline, CDR1 MDHEN and CDR2 SYDVKM. The V segment lost 7 bases and the J segment 1 base; nucleotides outside the gene matches: 12. The CDR3 runs to 16 residues. The CDR3 nucleotides are TGTGCCAGCACCTTATGGGGGGGTATTACCCAAGAGACCCAGTACTTC. Translation: CASTLWGGITQETQYF.

This clonotype was counted at least ten times. The chain combines TRBV5-1 with TRBJ2-3, with 11 bases identical to TRBD2. V was clipped by 1 base and J by 3 bases; unmatched bases: 7. This CDR3 has 17 amino acids. CDR1 SGHRS and CDR2 YFSETQ come from the germline V gene. CDR3 residues: CASSLPRLAGLTDTQYF. Written as DNA, the CDR3 is TGCGCCAGCAGCTTGCCTAGACTAGCGGGACTGACAGATACGCAGTATTTT.

This clonotype turned up a few times. The chain combines TRBV9 with TRBJ2-7; 9 nucleotides line up with TRBD1. The CDR3 length is 12 residues. Losses at the gene ends were 4 bases for V and 6 bases for J; bases not matched to a gene: 2. Per the germline V gene, CDR1 is SGDLS and CDR2 is YYNGEE. CDR3: CASSSDRGEQYF. CDR3 sequence (DNA): TGTGCCAGCAGCTCGGACAGGGGCGAGCAGTACTTC.

Concerning this clonotype itself: Here the CDR3 omits its conserved ending phenylalanine or tryptophan, so a read error is the likely source. The chain links TRBV5-4 to TRBJ2-3; D not certain. The ends were cut back, 2 bases at V and 2 bases at J, with 9 bases in the middle. The germline gives CDR1 SGHNT, CDR2 YYREEE (reference sequence). The CDR3 runs to 14 residues. The CDR3 DNA reads TGTGCCAGCAGCTTTGGCCGGTCCACAGATACGCAGTATATT. Protein: CASSFGRSTDTQYI.

This clonotype was detected many times. V usage is TRBV5-1 and J usage is TRBJ1-1; 7 nucleotides align to TRBD1. V lost 4 bases to trimming and J lost 9 bases; unmatched junction nucleotides: 3. The CDR3 loop spans 11 amino acids. Germline assignment: CDR1 SGHRS and CDR2 YFSETQ. The CDR3 sequence: CASSPGQQAFF. The CDR3 nucleotides read TGCGCCAGCAGCCCGGGACAGCAAGCTTTCTTT.

In its sample, this clonotype was seen many times. The gene calls are TRBV12-3 or TRBV12-4 and TRBJ1-5; D is possibly TRBD1 (5 bases). Trimming stripped 5 bases from V and 4 bases from J, with 18 bases between. The CDR3 runs to 16 residues. CDR3 region: CASSLRWGSANQPQHF. CDR3 bases: TGTGCCAGCAGTCTCCGGTGGGGGAGTGCAAATCAGCCCCAGCATTTT.

This clonotype has just one count. The rearrangement joins TRBV11-1 to TRBJ1-2, with D possibly matching TRBD1 (6 bases). The CDR3 contains 13 residues. Looked up from germline, CDR1 is SGHAT and CDR2 is FQDESV (reference sequence). The V gene lost 6 bases and the J gene lost 4 bases, with 12 bases spanning the gap. CDR3 residues: CASRFVGGYGYTF. CDR3 DNA sequence: TGTGCCAGCAGATTCGTAGGGGGCTATGGCTACACCTTC.

This clonotype was picked up many times. The chain combines TRBV29-1 with TRBJ2-7; D might be TRBD1 (6 bases). The germline CDR1 and CDR2 sequences are SQVTM and ANQGSEA. Trimming took off 0 bases at V and 2 bases at J, with 11 bases between the two ends. There are 14 residues in the CDR3. CDR3 coding DNA: TGCAGCGTTGAAGAGGGAGAGGGGGCCTACGAGCAGTACTTC. It specifies CSVEEGEGAYEQYF.

This clonotype has at least ten counts. The chain carries TRBV7-2 and TRBJ1-5; unclear D gene. This CDR3 has 13 amino acids. V was trimmed by 4 bases and J by 1 base, leaving 5 bases between them. CDR1 is SGHTA, CDR2 FQGNSA, per germline. As DNA, the CDR3 is TGTGCCAGCAGCTCGCAGAGCAATCAGCCCCAGCATTTT. The encoded protein is CASSSQSNQPQHF.

This clonotype was detected a few times. The J gene is TRBJ2-1, the V gene TRBV18; 8 nucleotides match TRBD2. Losses at the gene ends were 1 base for V and 4 bases for J; bases not matched to a gene: 9. In germline, CDR1 is KGHSH, CDR2 LQKENI. There are 17 residues in the CDR3. The CDR3 reads CASSPLFSGISYNEQFF. Written as DNA, the CDR3 is TGTGCCAGCTCACCACTCTTTAGCGGGATCTCGTACAATGAGCAGTTCTTC.

In its sample, this clonotype was seen many times. The chain combines TRBV12-3 or TRBV12-4 with TRBJ2-7; TRBD1 is a possible D gene (5 bases). The CDR3 is made up of 13 amino acids. The germline V and J ends were trimmed by 11 bases and 5 bases, with 19 bases remaining between them. CDR3: CACSGRVINEQYF. The CDR3 nucleotides read TGTGCCTGCTCGGGCAGGGTAATCAACGAGCAGTACTTC.

This clonotype was observed many times. The gene calls are TRBV3-1 and TRBJ1-4; the D gene is possibly TRBD1 (5 bases). CDR3 length: 14 residues. Germline CDR1 and CDR2: LGHDT and YNNKEL (reference sequence). Trimming shortened V by 0 bases and J by 4 bases, and 6 bases separated the two germline ends. The CDR3 sequence: CASSQEQDNEKLFF. DNA for the CDR3: TGTGCCAGCAGCCAAGAACAGGATAATGAAAAACTGTTTTTT.

This clonotype was picked up many times. The V and J genes are TRBV7-6 and TRBJ2-5; 11 bases are shared with TRBD2. In germline, CDR1 is SGHVS, CDR2 FNYEAQ. J lost 6 bases, V lost 4 bases, and 1 base had no gene match. The length of the CDR3 is 13 residues. CDR3 loop: CASSSSGGQTQYF. CDR3 coding DNA: TGTGCCAGCAGCTCTAGCGGGGGGCAGACCCAGTACTTC.

This clonotype has at least ten counts. The chain joins TRBV4-2 to TRBJ1-5; D uncertain. Germline V lookup: CDR1 LGHNA, CDR2 YNFKEQ. Trimming cost V 0 bases and J 4 bases, with 7 bases left between them. The CDR3 length is 14 residues. The CDR3 bases are TGTGCCAGCAGCCAAGATCCGAGGAATCAGCCCCAGCATTTT. Translation: CASSQDPRNQPQHF.

This clonotype was detected ten times or more. The chain employs TRBV28 and TRBJ1-3; no reliable D call. The CDR3 is 21 amino acids. Per germline, CDR1 MDHEN and CDR2 SYDVKM. The V end lost 3 bases, the J end lost 0 bases, and 27 bases lay between the germline ends. In nucleotides, the CDR3 is TGTGCCAGCAGTTTTACTCTCCCTTTAGTTCGGAGGCCCTTCTCTGGAAACACCATATATTTT. It is translated as CASSFTLPLVRRPFSGNTIYF. The whole variable domain, remainder taken from reference TRBV28 and TRBJ1-3, is DVKVTQSSRYLVKRTGEKVFLECVQDMDHENMFWYRQDPGLGLRLIYFSYDVKMKEKGDIPEGYSVSREKKERFSLILESASTNQTSMYLCASSFTLPLVRRPFSGNTIYFGEGSWLTVV.

This clonotype was seen at least ten times. V and J are TRBV5-1 and TRBJ2-2; 8 bases are a match to TRBD2. CDR3 size: 15 residues. In germline, CDR1 is SGHRS, CDR2 YFSETQ. Unmatched junction bases numbered 7, after V lost 1 base and J lost 8 bases. The CDR3 here is CASSLSGLGGGELFF. Here the CDR3 DNA reads TGCGCCAGCAGCTTGTCGGGACTAGGAGGAGGGGAGCTGTTTTTT.

Points on this clonotype: This sequence may be a read error, since a much larger clone differs from it by one base. The chain combines TRBV29-1 with TRBJ2-1; D call uncertain. This CDR3 region has 15 residues. Germline V gene data show CDR1 as SQVTM and CDR2 as ANQGSEA. The CDR3 sequence is CSVYDPPSSYYEQFF. CDR3 DNA: TGCAGCGTTTACGACCCCCCGAGCTCCTACTATGAGCAGTTCTTC.

The chain is built from TRBV7-6 and TRBJ2-3, with D uncertain. The V gene's germline CDR1 is SGHVS and CDR2 FNYEAQ. This CDR3 spans 15 amino acids. The ends were cut back, 1 base at V and 0 bases at J, with 8 bases in the middle. CDR3 sequence reads: CASSLGWGSTDTQYF. CDR3 DNA: TGTGCCAGCAGCTTAGGGTGGGGAAGCACAGATACGCAGTATTTT.

This clonotype occurred many times. The CDR3 region is CASSRPGQNEKLFF. The DNA of the CDR3 is TGTGCCAGCAGCCGGCCGGGACAGAATGAAAAACTGTTTTTT. J is TRBJ1-4 and V is TRBV6-1, with 7 bases aligning to TRBD1. The length of the CDR3 is 14 residues. The V gene end was trimmed by 6 bases and the J gene end by 5 bases; junction bases not matched to a gene: 6. The germline V gene encodes CDR1 MNHNS and CDR2 SASEGT.

This clonotype was counted many times. V usage is TRBV7-2 and J usage is TRBJ2-7; D gene ambiguous. The CDR3 has 16 amino acids. CDR1 and CDR2 from the germline V gene are SGHTA and FQGNSA. Deletions cut 1 base from V and 1 base from J, with 14 bases between. In nucleotides, the CDR3 is TGTGCCAGCAGCTTAGTAGAAGGGTCGAGGTCCTACGAGCAGTACTTC. Translation gives CASSLVEGSRSYEQYF.